These 9 T cell receptor beta chains were all obtained from the same sample, sequenced in a study of shared clonotypes between healthy human individuals. This table comes from immunoSEQ multiplex PCR, and its TCRdb copy is limited to in-frame clones, with some not included. The sample carries a few hundred thousand clones, approximately 71% recorded once. Sequencing used PBMCs. The source is a woman aged 40 to 50 in good health. Some clones in this sample may be carry-over from other donors' samples.

The J gene is TRBJ1-5, the V gene TRBV4-3, with TRBD1 as a possible D gene (5 bases). CDR1 and CDR2 from the germline V gene are LGHNA and YSLEER. The V gene lost 0 bases and the J gene lost 6 bases, with 12 bases spanning the gap. This CDR3 is built from 15 residues. The CDR3 nucleotides are TGCGCCAGCAGCCAAGAGAATCTAGACAGTCAGCCCCAGCATTTT. Its translation is CASSQENLDSQPQHF.

This rearrangement joins TRBV13 to TRBJ1-3; D might be TRBD1 (5 bases). The ends were cut back, 5 bases at V and 6 bases at J, with 8 bases in the middle. This CDR3 is 12 amino acids long. Looked up from germline, CDR1 is PRHDT and CDR2 is FYEKMQ (reference sequence). In DNA form, the CDR3 reads TGTGCCAGCAGCAAACAGGAAAACACCATATATTTT. It encodes CASSKQENTIYF.

The rearrangement joins TRBV7-2 to TRBJ2-1; perhaps TRBD1 as D (6 bases). V was cut by 2 bases and J by 7 bases, with 21 bases left in between. Germline V gene sequence: CDR1 SGHTA, CDR2 FQGNSA. This CDR3 spans 17 amino acids. This CDR3 reads CASSLYAGKEGTNEQFF. In DNA form, the CDR3 reads TGTGCCAGCAGCTTATATGCCGGCAAAGAAGGGACAAATGAGCAGTTCTTC.

A single count supports this clone. Other nucleotide sequences from this sample produce the same CDR3. V and J are TRBV25-1 and TRBJ2-2; D call uncertain. The V and J ends lost 2 bases and 0 bases respectively, with 4 bases between them. The CDR3 is 14 amino acids. Germline-derived CDR1 and CDR2 are MGHDK and SYGVNS. This CDR3 reads CASSEVANTGELFF. The CDR3 DNA follows: TGTGCCAGCAGTGAAGTCGCGAACACCGGGGAGCTGTTTTTT.

The chain employs TRBV7-9 and TRBJ1-1; D is unresolved. V lost 6 bases and J lost 2, with 13 bases in between. The CDR3 extends over 14 amino acids. Germline V gene data show CDR1 as SEHNR and CDR2 as FQNEAQ (reference sequence). CDR3 amino acids: CASSFTASNTEAFF. As DNA, the CDR3 is TGTGCCAGCAGTTTTACAGCCAGCAACACTGAAGCTTTCTTT. The full variable domain, in which reference TRBV7-9 and TRBJ1-1 provide the parts outside the CDR3, is DTGVSQNPRHKITKRGQNVTFRCDPISEHNRLYWYRQTLGQGPEFLTYFQNEAQLEKSRLLSDRFSAERPKGSFSTLEIQRTEQGDSAMYLCASSFTASNTEAFFGQGTRLTVV.

V usage is TRBV2 and J usage is TRBJ2-5; TRBD2 matches 9 bases. This CDR3 has 15 residues. CDR1 is SNHLY and CDR2 is FYNNEI in the germline V gene. After removal of 4 bases from V and 0 bases from J, the junction contained 3 bases not matched to a gene. CDR3: CASSGTSAYQETQYF. CDR3 DNA: TGTGCCAGCAGTGGGACTAGCGCCTACCAAGAGACCCAGTACTTC.

The chain's CDR3 is CSVSRTSGHYEQYF. CDR3 sequence (DNA): TGCAGCGTTTCCAGGACTAGCGGACACTACGAGCAGTACTTC. V usage is TRBV29-1 and J usage is TRBJ2-7; 10 bases line up with TRBD2. The CDR3 contains 14 residues. The germline gives CDR1 SQVTM, CDR2 ANQGSEA. V lost 5 bases and J lost 3; bases outside the gene matches: 7.

The rearrangement joins TRBV11-3 to TRBJ2-7; tentative D call: TRBD2 (6 bases). V shed 4 bases and J shed 3 bases, with 16 bases lying between them. Germline assignment: CDR1 SGHNT and CDR2 YENEEA. The CDR3 is made up of 15 amino acids. The CDR3 DNA sequence: TGTGCCAGCAGCTCTGGTCTGGGGGGAAGCTACGAGCAGTACTTC. Amino acids: CASSSGLGGSYEQYF. Full variable domain (remainder filled in from reference TRBV11-3 and TRBJ2-7): EAGVVQSPRYKIIEKKQPVAFWCNPISGHNTLYWYLQNLGQGPELLIRYENEEAVDDSQLPKDRFSAERLKGVDSTLKIQPAELGDSAVYLCASSSGLGGSYEQYFGPGTRLTVT.

This clone was detected once. This likely stems from a read error, as it lies one base from a far larger clone. The V call is TRBV5-6, the J call TRBJ2-3, with TRBD2 matching over 11 bases. J lost 6 bases, V lost 3 bases, and 9 bases had no gene match. CDR3 size: 16 residues. Germline CDR1 SGHDT, CDR2 YYEEEE. CDR3 loop: CASSSGLAEGRDTQYF. DNA of the CDR3: TGTGCCAGCAGCTCGGGACTAGCGGAAGGGAGGGATACGCAGTATTTT.